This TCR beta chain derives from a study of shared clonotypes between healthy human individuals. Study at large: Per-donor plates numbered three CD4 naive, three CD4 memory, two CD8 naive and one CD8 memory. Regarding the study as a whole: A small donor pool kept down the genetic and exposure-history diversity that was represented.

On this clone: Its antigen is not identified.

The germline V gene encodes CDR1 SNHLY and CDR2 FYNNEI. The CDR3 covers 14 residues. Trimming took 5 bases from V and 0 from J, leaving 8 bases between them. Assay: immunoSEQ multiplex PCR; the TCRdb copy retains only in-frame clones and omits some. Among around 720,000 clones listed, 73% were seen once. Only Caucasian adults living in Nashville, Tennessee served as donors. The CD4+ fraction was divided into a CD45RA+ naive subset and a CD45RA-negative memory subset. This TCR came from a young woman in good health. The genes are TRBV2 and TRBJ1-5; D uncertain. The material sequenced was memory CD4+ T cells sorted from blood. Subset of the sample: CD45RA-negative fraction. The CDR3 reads CASSNRDSNQPQHF. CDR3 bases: TGTGCCAGCAGTAACAGAGATAGCAATCAGCCCCAGCATTTT. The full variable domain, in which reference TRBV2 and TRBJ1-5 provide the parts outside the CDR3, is EPEVTQTPSHQVTQMGQEVILRCVPISNHLYFYWYRQILGQKVEFLVSFYNNEISEKSEIFDDQFSVERPDGSNFTLKIRSTKLEDSAMYFCASSNRDSNQPQHFGDGTRLSIL.